This T cell receptor (beta chain) was sequenced for a study of T cell changes during pregnancy in multiple sclerosis. The CDR3 covers 20 residues. Germline loops: CDR1 MDHEN, CDR2 SYDVKM. The trim removed 2 bases at V and 3 bases at J, leaving 19 bases unmatched. The method was immunoSEQ multiplex PCR; TCRdb's version includes in-frame clones alone and lacks a portion of them. The data show around 130,000 clones, around 97% seen once. This receptor was obtained from a female donor with multiple sclerosis, enrolled in a pregnancy study. The source was peripheral blood, collected after pregnancy. This chain connects TRBV28 to TRBJ1-1; 9 bases map to TRBD1. The CDR3 DNA reads TGTGCCAGCAGTTTACACCCTTGGCCCGGACAGGGGAGAGGGGACACTGAAGCTTTCTTT. Amino acid sequence: CASSLHPWPGQGRGDTEAFF.